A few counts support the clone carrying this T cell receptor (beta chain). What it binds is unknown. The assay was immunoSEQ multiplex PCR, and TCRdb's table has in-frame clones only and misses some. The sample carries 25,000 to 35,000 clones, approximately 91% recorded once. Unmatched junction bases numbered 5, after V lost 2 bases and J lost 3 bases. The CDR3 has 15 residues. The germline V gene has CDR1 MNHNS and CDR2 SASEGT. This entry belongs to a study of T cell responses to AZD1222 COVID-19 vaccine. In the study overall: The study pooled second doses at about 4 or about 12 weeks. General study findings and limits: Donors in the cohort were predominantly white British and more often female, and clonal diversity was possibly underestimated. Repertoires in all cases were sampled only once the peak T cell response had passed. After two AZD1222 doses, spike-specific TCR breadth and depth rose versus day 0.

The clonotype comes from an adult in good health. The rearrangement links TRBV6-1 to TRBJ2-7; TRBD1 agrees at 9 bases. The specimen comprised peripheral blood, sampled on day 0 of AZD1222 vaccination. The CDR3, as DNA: TGTGCCAGCAGTGAACAACGGGACAGGGTCTACGAGCAGTACTTC. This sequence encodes CASSEQRDRVYEQYF.